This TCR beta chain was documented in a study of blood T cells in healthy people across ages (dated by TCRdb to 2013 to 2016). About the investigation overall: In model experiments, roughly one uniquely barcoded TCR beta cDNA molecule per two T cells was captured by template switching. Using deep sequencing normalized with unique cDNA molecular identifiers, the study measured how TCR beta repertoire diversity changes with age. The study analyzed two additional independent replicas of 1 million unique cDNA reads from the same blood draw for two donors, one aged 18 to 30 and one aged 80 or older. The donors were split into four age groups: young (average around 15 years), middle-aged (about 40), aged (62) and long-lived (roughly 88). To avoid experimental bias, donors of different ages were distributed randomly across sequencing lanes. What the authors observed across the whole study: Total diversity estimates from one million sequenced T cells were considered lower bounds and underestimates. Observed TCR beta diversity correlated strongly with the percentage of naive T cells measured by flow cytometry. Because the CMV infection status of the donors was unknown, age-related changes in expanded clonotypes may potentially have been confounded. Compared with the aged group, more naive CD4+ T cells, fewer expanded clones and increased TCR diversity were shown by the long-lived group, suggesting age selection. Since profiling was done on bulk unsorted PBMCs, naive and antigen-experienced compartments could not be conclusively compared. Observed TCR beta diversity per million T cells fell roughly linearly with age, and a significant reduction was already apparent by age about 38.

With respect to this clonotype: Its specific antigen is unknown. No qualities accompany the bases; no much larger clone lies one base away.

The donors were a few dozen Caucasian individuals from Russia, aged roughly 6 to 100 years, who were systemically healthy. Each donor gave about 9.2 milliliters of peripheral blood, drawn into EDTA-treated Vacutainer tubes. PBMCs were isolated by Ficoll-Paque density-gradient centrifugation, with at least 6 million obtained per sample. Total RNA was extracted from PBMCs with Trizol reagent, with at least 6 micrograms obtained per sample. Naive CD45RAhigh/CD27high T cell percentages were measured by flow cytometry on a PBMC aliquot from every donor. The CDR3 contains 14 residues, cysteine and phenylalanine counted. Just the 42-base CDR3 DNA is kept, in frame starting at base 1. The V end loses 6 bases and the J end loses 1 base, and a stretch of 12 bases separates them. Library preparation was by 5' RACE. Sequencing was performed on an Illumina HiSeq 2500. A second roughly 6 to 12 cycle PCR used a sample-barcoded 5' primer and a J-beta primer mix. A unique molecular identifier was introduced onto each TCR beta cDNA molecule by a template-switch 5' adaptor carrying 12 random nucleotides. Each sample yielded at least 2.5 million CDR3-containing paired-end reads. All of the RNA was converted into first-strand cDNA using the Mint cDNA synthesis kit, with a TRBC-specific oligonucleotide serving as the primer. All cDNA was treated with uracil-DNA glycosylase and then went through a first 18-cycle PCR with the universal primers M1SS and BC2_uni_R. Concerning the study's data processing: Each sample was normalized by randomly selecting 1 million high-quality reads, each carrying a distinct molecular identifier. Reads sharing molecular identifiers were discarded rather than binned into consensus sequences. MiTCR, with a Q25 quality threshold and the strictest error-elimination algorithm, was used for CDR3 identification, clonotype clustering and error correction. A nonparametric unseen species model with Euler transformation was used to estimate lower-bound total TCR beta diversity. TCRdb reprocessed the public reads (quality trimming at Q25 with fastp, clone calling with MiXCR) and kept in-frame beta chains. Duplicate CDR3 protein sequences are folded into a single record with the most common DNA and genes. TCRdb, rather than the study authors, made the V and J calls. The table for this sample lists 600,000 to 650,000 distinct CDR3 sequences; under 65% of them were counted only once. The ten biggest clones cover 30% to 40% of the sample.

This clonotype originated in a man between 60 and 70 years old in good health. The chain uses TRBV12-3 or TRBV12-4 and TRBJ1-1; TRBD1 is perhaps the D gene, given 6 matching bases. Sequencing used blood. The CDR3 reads CASRAGQPNTEAFF. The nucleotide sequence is TGTGCCAGCAGAGCGGGACAACCGAACACTGAAGCTTTCTTT.